This T cell receptor beta chain is drawn from a study of immune heterogeneity within non-small cell lung tumors. Study-wide context: Tumor histology was classified as squamous cell carcinoma in a handful of cases, non-squamous carcinoma in fewer than 12 and not otherwise specified in 1. Whole-study results and caveats: Identical dominant CDR3 beta clonotypes recurred across tumor sites within a patient, alongside site-unique high-frequency clones.

Germline lookup yields CDR1 MGHRA and CDR2 YSYEKL. The CDR3 is 16 residues long. The TCR beta CDR3 region was amplified by multiplex PCR employing 32 V and 13 J primers. TCRdb reprocessed the multiplex PCR reads with MiXCR, giving one entry per CDR3 protein. The sample holds just over 15,000 distinct CDR3 sequences, less than 35% seen once. For each sample, template was 450 to 750 ng of bulk tumor genomic DNA. Several biopsies per primary tumor, spaced far apart, were taken during surgery. Surgery that was curative in intent was performed on patients with untreated, newly diagnosed non-small cell lung cancer. On this clonotype: No antigen is known for it. Possible read error: a much larger clone is one base away.

V gene TRBV4-1 combines with J gene TRBJ1-5, with TRBD1 matching over 7 bases. The sequence was collected from a man aged 40-49 years with non-small cell lung cancer. Sequenced: lung tumor tissue. In DNA form, the CDR3 reads TGCGCCTGCAGCCAAGACACGACAGGGAGCAATCAGCCCCAGCATTTT. Protein: CACSQDTTGSNQPQHF.